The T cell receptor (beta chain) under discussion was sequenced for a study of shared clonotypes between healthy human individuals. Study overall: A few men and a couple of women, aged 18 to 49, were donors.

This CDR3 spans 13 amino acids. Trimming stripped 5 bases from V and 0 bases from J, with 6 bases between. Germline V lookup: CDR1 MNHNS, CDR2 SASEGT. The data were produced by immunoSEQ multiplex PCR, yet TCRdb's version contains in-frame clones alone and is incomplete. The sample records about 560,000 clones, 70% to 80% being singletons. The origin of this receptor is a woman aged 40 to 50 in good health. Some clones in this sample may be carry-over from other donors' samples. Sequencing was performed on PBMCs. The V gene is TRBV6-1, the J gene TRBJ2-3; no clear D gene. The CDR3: CASSLESTDTQYF. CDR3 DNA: TGTGCCAGCAGTCTCGAGAGCACAGATACGCAGTATTTT.